This T cell receptor (beta chain) was recorded in a study of shared clonotypes between healthy human individuals. CD45RO negativity and positive selection for CCR7 defined naive CD8 cells, a population that excluded terminally differentiated effector memory CD45RA+ cells. Looked up from germline, CDR1 is LGHNA and CDR2 is YSLEER. With 3 bases removed from V and 4 bases from J, the gap between germline ends came to 10 bases. This CDR3 has 13 residues. Only in-frame clones appear in the TCRdb table, and some are missing; sequencing was by immunoSEQ multiplex PCR. Seen here are some 2,000,000 clones, roughly 95% observed once, and the top ten hold around 1.1%.

This sequence originates from a man aged 18-30 years in good health. This chain links TRBV4-3 with TRBJ2-7; TRBD2 might be the D (6 bases). Sequencing input: naive CD8+ T cells sorted from blood. The CDR3 DNA reads TGCGCCAGCAGCCATGCTCGGGAGTACGAGCAGTACTTC. It translates to CASSHAREYEQYF.